This TCR beta chain was obtained from a study of CD8+ T cells in alopecia areata. Treatment in this sample: oral pan-JAK inhibitor, 5-10 mg twice daily. Whole-study results and caveats: For lesional scalp, especially alopecia totalis/universalis, clonality was higher than in normal scalp. Scalp clonality and expanded CD8+ clones among the top 100 fell significantly with tofacitinib.

Regarding this clone: Its matching antigen is unknown.

With 6 bases removed from V and 3 bases from J, the gap between germline ends came to 11 bases. The CDR3 totals 13 residues. The germline V gene encodes CDR1 SNHLY and CDR2 FYNNEI. As the sequencing template, cDNA was produced by extracting RNA and reverse transcribing it. Only in-frame clones appear in the TCRdb table, and some are missing; sequencing was by immunoSEQ multiplex PCR. The sample comprises about 210,000 clones, around 66% of which are singletons, and more than 0.95% rests with the top ten. The sample in question was CD4+ T cells sorted from blood, obtained at approximately week 44, from a patient treated with tofacitinib. V usage is TRBV2 and J usage is TRBJ1-1; D unclear. The TCR comes from a human donor with alopecia areata. In DNA, the CDR3 is TGTGCCAGCAGACCCCGGAGGGACACTGAAGCTTTCTTT. Protein product: CASRPRRDTEAFF. The full variable domain, its missing parts supplied by reference TRBV2 and TRBJ1-1, is EPEVTQTPSHQVTQMGQEVILRCVPISNHLYFYWYRQILGQKVEFLVSFYNNEISEKSEIFDDQFSVERPDGSNFTLKIRSTKLEDSAMYFCASRPRRDTEAFFGQGTRLTVV.